A selection of T cell receptor beta chains follows, all from one sample in a study of T cells after yellow fever vaccination. TCRdb called the 5' RACE reads again in MiXCR, with one record for every CDR3 protein. The sample has just under 600,000 distinct CDR3 sequences, approximately 13% seen once. Sequenced material: PBMCs, taken on the day of the yellow fever booster vaccination. The receptors come from a man aged 30 to 39 who received the YFV17D yellow fever vaccine. The CDR3 runs from the conserved cysteine through the conserved F or W. A D gene is named only where the DNA matches it firmly. Size is omitted from some rows. Given values are once, few, many or a class for expanded clones.

V	length	D	size	J	DNA	CDR3
TRBV6-1	14	NA	NA	TRBJ1-4	TGTGCCAGCAGTACAAGTAATGGCGGTGAAAAACTGTTTTTT	CASSTSNGGEKLFF
TRBV27	14	NA	few	TRBJ2-7	TGTGCCAGCAGAGACCAGGGGCGTTCGGCCGAGCAGTACTTC	CASRDQGRSAEQYF
TRBV5-4	16	NA	NA	TRBJ2-3	TGTGCCAGCAGCCCTCATGGACAGCCAGGTCCGGATACGCAGTATTTT	CASSPHGQPGPDTQYF
TRBV21-1	16	NA	NA	TRBJ2-2	TGTGCCAGCAGCAAGAATGACACGGCGATCACCGGGGAGCTGTTTTTT	CASSKNDTAITGELFF
TRBV7-2	13	NA	NA	TRBJ2-7	TGTGCCAGCAGCTTAGAGCCTACCTACGAGCAGTACTTC	CASSLEPTYEQYF
TRBV20-1	14	NA	few	TRBJ1-1	TGCAGTGCTAGCAGATATAACAGGAACACTGAAGCTTTCTTT	CSASRYNRNTEAFF
TRBV20-1	14	TRBD2	NA	TRBJ2-1	TGCAGTGCCCGAACGACTAGCGGGATACGACAGCAGTTCTTC	CSARTTSGIRQQFF
TRBV5-5	17	TRBD2	few	TRBJ2-5	TGTGCCAGCAGCTTGGCGGCAGGGACGGGAGGTAGTGAGACCCAGTACTTC	CASSLAAGTGGSETQYF
TRBV27	12	TRBD1	NA	TRBJ1-4	TGTGCCAGCACTAGACAGGGCGAAAAACTGTTTTTT	CASTRQGEKLFF
TRBV29-1	14	TRBD2	NA	TRBJ2-5	TGCAGCGTTGATGGGAGGGCCGACCAAGAGACCCAGTACTTC	CSVDGRADQETQYF
TRBV20-1	13	TRBD2	NA	TRBJ2-1	TGCAGTGCTAGAGAGGACCCAGCGGGAGTCCTGTTCTTC	CSAREDPAGVLFF
TRBV28	14	NA	few	TRBJ1-2	TGTGCCAGCAGTTTTGACCCCGCTAACTATGGCTACACCTTC	CASSFDPANYGYTF
TRBV20-1	14	NA	few	TRBJ1-5	TGCAGTGCCACGCCATGGGGGGTGGATCAGCCCCAGCATTTT	CSATPWGVDQPQHF
TRBV20-1	14	NA	NA	TRBJ1-1	TGCAGTGCTAGAGGGGGTGGGTTTGCCACTGAAGCTTTCTTT	CSARGGGFATEAFF
TRBV5-5	16	TRBD1	NA	TRBJ2-2	TGTGCCAGCAGCTTACCTACAGGGGGCGCGACCGGGGAGCTGTTTTTT	CASSLPTGGATGELFF
TRBV19	15	TRBD2	NA	TRBJ2-2	TGTGCCAGCAGACTAGCGGGGGTGAACACCGGGGAGCTGTTTTTT	CASRLAGVNTGELFF
TRBV6-5	14	TRBD1	NA	TRBJ2-7	TGTGCCAGCAGTTACGGGGACAGGGCTTCCGAGCAGTACTTC	CASSYGDRASEQYF
TRBV24-1	17	NA	few	TRBJ2-3	TGTGCCACCAGTCCCTCACCGGATGGGGGGGCCACAGATACGCAGTATTTT	CATSPSPDGGATDTQYF
TRBV20-1	13	NA	NA	TRBJ2-3	TGCAGTGCTAGAGATCCCCAGACAGATACGCAGTATTTT	CSARDPQTDTQYF
TRBV5-1	15	TRBD1	NA	TRBJ2-7	TGCGCCAGCAGCTTACAGGGGGACGCCCTCTACGAGCAGTACTTC	CASSLQGDALYEQYF
TRBV6-2/TRBV6-3	15	NA	few	TRBJ2-1	TGTGCCAGCAGCCAGGGCAGAACGGCTTCTAATGAGCAGTTCTTC	CASSQGRTASNEQFF
TRBV29-1	14	NA	few	TRBJ2-2	TGCAGCTCCCCCGGGCAGGCGGACACCGGGGAGCTGTTTTTT	CSSPGQADTGELFF
TRBV5-1	14	TRBD1	NA	TRBJ2-7	TGCGCCAGCAGCATAGGACAGGGCGGGGCCGAGCAGTACTTC	CASSIGQGGAEQYF
TRBV10-3	16	TRBD1	NA	TRBJ1-4	TGTGCCATCAGCGCAGGGGGCCCGGCCTCTAATGAAAAACTGTTTTTT	CAISAGGPASNEKLFF
TRBV2	13	TRBD2	NA	TRBJ2-4	TGTGCCAGCAGTAGCGGCGGGAGGAACATTCAGTACTTC	CASSSGGRNIQYF
TRBV7-6	18	TRBD1	NA	TRBJ2-1	TGTGCCAGCAGCTACAACTTAGGGCGGGACAGGGCTTACAATGAGCAGTTCTTC	CASSYNLGRDRAYNEQFF
TRBV7-2	12	NA	many	TRBJ2-5	TGTGCCAGCAGCTTAGGGTTAGAGACCCAGTACTTC	CASSLGLETQYF
TRBV20-1	14	TRBD1	few	TRBJ1-4	TGCAGTGCTAGAGGGACAGGGGGCCCTGAAAAACTGTTTTTT	CSARGTGGPEKLFF
TRBV29-1	11	NA	once	TRBJ1-2	TGCAGCGTTGGGGTCATAGATGGCTACACCTTC	CSVGVIDGYTF
TRBV7-9	13	NA	few	TRBJ2-5	TGTGCCAGCAGCTATAGCGCCGAAGAGACCCAGTACTTC	CASSYSAEETQYF
TRBV7-9	13	TRBD1	NA	TRBJ1-5	TGTGCCAGCAGCTTAAGCACAGGGGAGCCCCAGCATTTT	CASSLSTGEPQHF
TRBV5-1	13	NA	NA	TRBJ2-1	TGCGCCAGCAGCTTGGAACTAGCTGATGAGCAGTTCTTC	CASSLELADEQFF
TRBV20-1	14	TRBD2	NA	TRBJ2-7	TGCAGTGGACTAGCGGGCCTAAGCTCCTACGAGCAGTACTTC	CSGLAGLSSYEQYF
TRBV12-3/TRBV12-4	14	NA	few	TRBJ1-1	TGTGCCAGCAGCCCTAGGGGGTTGAACACTGAAGCTTTCTTT	CASSPRGLNTEAFF
TRBV29-1	20	NA	many	TRBJ2-3	TGCAGCGTTGAAGATCCTGGTCATCGAGTCGGCGGGCCTCCACCAAATACGCAGTATTTT	CSVEDPGHRVGGPPPNTQYF
TRBV25-1	14	NA	once	TRBJ2-3	TGTGCCAGCGGTGTGTCTCTGGGCACAGATACGCAGTATTTT	CASGVSLGTDTQYF
TRBV29-1	13	NA	NA	TRBJ2-7	TGCAGCGCCGCCAGCGGCGGGCCCTACGAGCAGTACTTC	CSAASGGPYEQYF